This TCR beta chain was obtained from a study of cytomegalovirus exposure and HLA in healthy donors. Findings and limits, study-wide: TCR beta chains numbering more than 150 were designated cytomegalovirus-associated.

Clones were sequenced by immunoSEQ multiplex PCR, and TCRdb holds only the in-frame ones, with some missing. Of 150,000 to 200,000 clones in the sample, about 85% were seen once. Points on this clone: Its specificity is unknown.

CDR1 and CDR2 (germline): SGHKS, YYEKEE (reference sequence). The ends lost 3 bases at V and 3 bases at J; junction bases unmatched: 12. The CDR3 contains 16 residues. The rearrangement links TRBV5-5 to TRBJ2-7, with TRBD1 identical over 7 bases. The receptor was derived from a man aged 30 to 39 in good health and CMV-seropositive. The sequenced material came from PBMCs. This CDR3 reads CASSWDPGQRLYEQYF. The CDR3 DNA sequence: TGTGCCAGCAGCTGGGACCCGGGACAGAGGCTCTACGAGCAGTACTTC.